This note documents a single TCR beta chain sequence. The antigen is unknown. Then a second PCR, running about 6 to 11 cycles, was carried out with a sample-barcoded 5' primer and a J-beta primer mix. Each cDNA molecule, via a template-switch adaptor with 12 random nucleotides, was tagged. TCRdb re-called the 5' RACE reads through MiXCR, storing one row per CDR3 protein. This table holds around 670,000 distinct CDR3 sequences, about 30% found once. This CDR3 contains 14 residues. Per the germline V gene, CDR1 is KGHSH and CDR2 is LQKENI. Trimming pared 8 bases from V and 7 bases from J, leaving 17 bases between. These data are taken from a study of blood T cells in healthy people across ages. Whole-study context: T cells yielded about one barcoded beta molecule per two cells through template switching.

Overall study results and limits: Naive T cell percentage showed a strong correlation with the diversity of TCR beta. Because donor CMV status was unknown, expanded clonotype changes were possibly confounded.

The gene calls are TRBV18 and TRBJ2-2, with a possible D match to TRBD2 (6 bases). The sample consisted of blood. The source is an elderly woman in good health. The CDR3 DNA reads as TGTGCCAGCGATCGGGACTCCCTGGGCGGGGAGCTGTTTTTT. Translating it yields CASDRDSLGGELFF.